The entry below gives a single T cell receptor beta chain sequence along with its context. This sample stems from a study of blood T cell repertoires in COVID-19. The V and J ends lost 3 bases and 2 bases respectively, with 7 bases between them. The CDR3 loop spans 14 amino acids. From germline, CDR1 is KGHSH and CDR2 LQKENI. The method was immunoSEQ multiplex PCR; TCRdb's version includes in-frame clones alone and lacks a portion of them. This table holds some 120,000 clones, roughly 88% found once. The sequence was obtained from a woman of 80 years or more with acute or convalescent COVID-19. The sample consisted of peripheral blood. This chain connects TRBV18 to TRBJ1-4; D might be TRBD1 (5 bases). The CDR3 is CASSPRGTNEKLFF. CDR3 coding DNA: TGTGCCAGCTCACCTCGGGGGACTAATGAAAAACTGTTTTTT.